This record looks at one T cell receptor gamma chain sequence and its context. No cognate antigen has been identified for it. No per-base quality is available; no much larger clone lies one base away. The data stem from a study of intestinal T cells in coeliac disease (dated by TCRdb to the early 2020s). With respect to the entire study: In the TRG cohort, the mean age of coeliac patients was roughly 15 years compared with approximately 50 years for controls, so the coeliac patients were much younger than the controls. Duodenal biopsies from roughly 11 coeliac disease patients and roughly 11 non-coeliac controls were included in the TCR-delta (TRD) cohort. A second, larger TCR-gamma (TRG) cohort comprised duodenal biopsies from 33 coeliac disease patients and more than 20 non-coeliac controls. Broad study findings and their caveats: TRD kmer-based clustering correctly classified all 22 biopsies in training, with a reported leave-one-out accuracy of over 85%. There was no way to tell repeated CDR3 amino acid sequences apart from PCR duplicates. FFPE-derived DNA was found to be relatively degraded, and loss of a proportion of TCR sequences in each sample was likely caused by this degradation. Of about 54 biopsies, around 50 (94.4%) were correctly classified by TRG clustering, and a leave-one-out accuracy of roughly 90% was reported. Coeliac and control groups differed significantly in age, although an age-split analysis did not yield significant classification.

For each case, genomic DNA was extracted from ten 5-um FFPE scrolls with the QIAamp DNA FFPE tissue kit. To test whether coeliac disease could be classified from the TCR repertoire, the study used duodenal biopsies that were formalin-fixed paraffin-embedded, fully anonymised, and surplus to diagnostic needs. The V end gives up 1 base and the J end 9 bases, leaving 14 bases in the junction not matched to a gene. The CDR3 spans 17 residues, from the cysteine through the phenylalanine. The entry retains the CDR3 DNA only, 51 bases that are in frame from base 1. Libraries came from multiplex PCR. Sequencing used an Ion Torrent PGM. TRG repertoires were amplified from around 180 ng of biopsy DNA with the LymphoTrack kit, in which Illumina adapters are carried by the primers. After purification with AMPure XP beads and quantification on a 2100 Bioanalyzer, the TRG amplicons were pooled in equimolar amounts. TRG libraries were sequenced on an Ion PGM instrument. As for how the authors treated the data: FastX removed reads in which more than 10% of nucleotides fell below the per-patient third-quartile quality score. Alignment of reads was performed with IMGT/HighV-QUEST so that V, D and J genes were assigned, CDR3 regions were identified and functionality was assessed. After the sequences were translated into amino acids, every sequence predicted to be non-functional was thrown out. The CDR3s were broken into kmers both with and without positional annotation, PCA was run on the kmer frequencies, and the samples were clustered using every one of the 1023 combinations of PCs 1-10. Leave-one-out cross-validation was used to validate the classification, with parameters re-optimised on the remaining samples in each round. Shannon diversity was calculated using the vegan R package from repeated random subsamples equal to the lowest read count. Clonotypes were called again by TCRdb from the public reads via CATT, and duplicate nucleotide sequences were then merged into one entry. Clone size and V and J calls follow TCRdb, not the original study. Counted in this sample were about 760 gamma-chain clones; over 50% of them appeared once. The biggest ten clones account for about 12% of the sample.

This TCR was recovered from a human donor with celiac disease. The sequencing input was a duodenal biopsy. The chain couples TRGV11 to TRGJP2. TRGV11 qualifies as an ORF whose function is uncertain. Here is the DNA: TGTGCCTGCTGGATTAGGCAGCCCCTATTAGTGAATTGGATCAAGACGTTT. Translation gives CACWIRQPLLVNWIKTF.